This T cell receptor beta chain was documented in a study of blood T cell repertoires in COVID-19. Study-wide context: Whether acute or convalescent, the COVID-19 samples came from the United States, Italy and Spain. T cells, B-cell-depleted T cells, or PBMCs provided the cDNA or gDNA that served as material.

As handled by the study authors: Reference gene primers were amplified, and this amplification served to estimate nucleated cell counts. TCRdb's table, derived via immunoSEQ multiplex PCR, lists solely in-frame clones and lacks some. V, J and clone size were drawn from that table, and D and trimming were deduced from the DNA. The repertoire holds roughly 120,000 clones, with around 82% as singletons. CDR1 and CDR2 from the germline V gene are MNHNS and SASEGT. V was pared by 2 bases and J by 4 bases, with 9 bases between. CDR3 length: 14 amino acids. The chain has TRBV6-1 and TRBJ1-3, with D perhaps TRBD1 (6 bases). The origin of this receptor is a human donor in a cohort sampled during active COVID-19. Material for sequencing was peripheral blood. The DNA of the CDR3 is TGTGCCAGCAGTGAACAGGGGACGGGAAACACCATATATTTT. It specifies CASSEQGTGNTIYF.